This record concerns one TCR beta chain sequence. The ends were cut back, 6 bases at V and 6 bases at J, with 11 bases in the middle. This CDR3 is 11 amino acids long. From germline, CDR1 is DFQATT and CDR2 SNEGSKA (reference sequence). The sample belongs to a study of blood T cell repertoires in COVID-19. At the level of the study: The cDNA or gDNA used as material had been derived from T cells, B-cell-depleted T cells, or PBMCs.

Using immunoSEQ multiplex PCR, the repertoire was profiled, and TCRdb retains in-frame clones only, with some absent. The sample shows about 64,000 clones, 65% to 90% of them seen only once. The V gene is TRBV20-1, the J gene TRBJ1-1; D is unresolved. The specimen sequenced was peripheral blood. The clonotype comes from a woman aged 55-75 years with acute or convalescent COVID-19. The CDR3 sequence is CSASPEAEAFF. As DNA, the CDR3 is TGCAGTGCGAGCCCAGAGGCTGAAGCTTTCTTT.